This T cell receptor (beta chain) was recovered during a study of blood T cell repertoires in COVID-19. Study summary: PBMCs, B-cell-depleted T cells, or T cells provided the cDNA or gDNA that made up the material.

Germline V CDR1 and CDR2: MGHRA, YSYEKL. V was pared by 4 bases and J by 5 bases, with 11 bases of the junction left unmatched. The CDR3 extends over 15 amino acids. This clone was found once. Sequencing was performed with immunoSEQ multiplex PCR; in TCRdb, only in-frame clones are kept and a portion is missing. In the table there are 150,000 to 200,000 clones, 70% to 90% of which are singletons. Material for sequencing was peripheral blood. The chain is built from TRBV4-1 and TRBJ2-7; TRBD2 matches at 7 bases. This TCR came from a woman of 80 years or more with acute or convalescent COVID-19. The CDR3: CASSLSAGTTDEQYF. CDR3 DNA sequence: TGCGCCAGCAGCCTATCAGCCGGGACTACTGACGAGCAGTACTTC.